The clone carrying this T cell receptor (beta chain) was detected only once. CDR3 length: 15 amino acids. Germline V lookup: CDR1 SGHTA, CDR2 FQGTGA. The V and J ends lost 8 bases and 0 bases, in that order; junction bases with no gene match: 6. Each CDR3 protein gets one entry after TCRdb re-called the RT-PCR reads with MiXCR. Here the sample spans about 800,000 distinct CDR3 sequences, around 21% being singletons. This specimen belongs to a study of response to subunit inactivated influenza vaccine. This material consisted of PBMCs from blood, taken roughly 5 days after vaccination. The TCR sequence derives from a man in his forties or fifties who received an inactivated influenza vaccine. This chain connects TRBV7-3 to TRBJ2-3, with 9 nucleotides matching TRBD2. DNA for the CDR3: TGTGCCAGCTTCTTAGCGGGAGATAGCACAGATACGCAGTATTTT. This codes for CASFLAGDSTDTQYF.